A selection of T cell receptor beta chains follows, all from one sample in a study of spatial heterogeneity in lung cancer. TCRdb re-analysed the 5' RACE reads in MiXCR, keeping a single row per CDR3 protein. The profile shows tens of thousands of distinct CDR3 sequences, around 9.3% of them singletons. The sequencing used PBMCs, collected at follow-up. These receptors all stem from a female donor with early-stage non-small cell lung cancer. Each CDR3 is given with its conserved first and last residue. D genes are given only for firm matches. Some rows have no size entry. The others give once, few or many, or a class for an expanded clone.

- TRBJ1-1 TRBV20-1 - CSARDIREMNTEAFF TGCAGTGCTAGAGATATCAGGGAGATGAACACTGAAGCTTTCTTT
TRBD2 TRBJ2-1 TRBV5-1 many CASGSSGYNEQFF TGCGCCAGCGGCTCTAGCGGGTACAATGAGCAGTTCTTC
TRBD2 TRBJ2-1 TRBV7-9 many CASSPSGSSYNEQFF TGTGCCAGCAGCCCTAGCGGGAGCTCCTACAATGAGCAGTTCTTC
TRBD1 TRBJ2-7 TRBV5-1 few CASAEGTGVDEQYF TGCGCCAGCGCCGAGGGGACAGGGGTGGACGAGCAGTACTTC
TRBD2 TRBJ2-7 TRBV7-9 few CASGQLAGAYEQYF TGTGCCAGCGGTCAACTAGCGGGCGCCTACGAGCAGTACTTC
TRBD2 TRBJ2-7 TRBV20-1 many CSAPKLAGGENEQYF TGCAGTGCTCCAAAACTAGCGGGAGGGGAAAACGAGCAGTACTTC
- TRBJ1-1 TRBV7-9 many CASSYGQSFTEAFF TGTGCCAGCAGCTACGGACAGAGTTTCACTGAAGCTTTCTTT
- TRBJ2-5 TRBV10-1 - CASSEGGLRETQYF TGCGCCAGCAGTGAGGGGGGACTTCGTGAGACCCAGTACTTC
TRBD1 TRBJ2-3 TRBV20-1 few CSAYSGTGTDTQYF TGCAGTGCTTACTCCGGGACAGGGACAGATACGCAGTATTTT
TRBD2 TRBJ2-5 TRBV6-2/TRBV6-3 - CASSYGRGRSQETQYF TGTGCCAGCAGTTACGGGAGGGGAAGGAGCCAAGAGACCCAGTACTTC